This is a list of T cell receptor beta chains from one sample in a study of cytomegalovirus exposure and HLA in healthy donors. Data came from immunoSEQ multiplex PCR; TCRdb stores just in-frame clones and leaves some out. The listing records nearly 200,000 clones. Sequences were obtained from PBMCs. These receptors were obtained from a boy aged 5-17 years in good health and CMV-seronegative. Each CDR3 is given without its conserved first and last residue.

v_gene,j_gene,CDR3aa
TRBV6-5,TRBJ1-2,ASSYSAGGLGYGYT
TRBV6-1,TRBJ2-5,ASSRSHYQETQY
TRBV11-2,TRBJ1-4,ASSLGQGGTNEKLF
TRBV2,TRBJ2-1,ASAGSSYNEQF
TRBV5-1,TRBJ2-3,ASSLRGPQDTQY
TRBV19,TRBJ2-7,ASSHGAGSYEQY
TRBV7-8,TRBJ1-1,ASSWNRETTEAF
TRBV12-5,TRBJ2-3,ASGSGQGAVDTQY
TRBV6-5,TRBJ2-2,ASRSTGGYTGELF
TRBV6-5,TRBJ1-2,ASSYGGSRSYGYT
TRBV19,TRBJ1-1,ASSWQGNTEAF
TRBV6-1,TRBJ1-3,ASSDRTGAGNTIY
TRBV7-9,TRBJ2-7,ASSSDSSSYEQY
TRBV7-2,TRBJ1-3,ASSLSPDRAGNTIY
TRBV9,TRBJ2-3,ASSETLGPTNTQY
TRBV7-8,TRBJ1-1,ASRRRENTEAF
TRBV5-4,TRBJ1-6,ASSLGGGRSPLH
TRBV6-5,TRBJ2-7,ASSADRGHYEQY